This T cell receptor beta chain is from a study of T cell responses to AZD1222 COVID-19 vaccine (dated by TCRdb to 2020 to 2023). For the study in its entirety: A total of 233 trial participants underwent TCR sequencing, of whom around 210 had received two doses of AZD1222 and about 25 had received two doses of the MenACWY control vaccine. Trial participants were enrolled by age into 18-55, 56-69 and 70-plus year subgroups, with roughly 160, 29 and 62 TCR-sequenced participants respectively. General findings and caveats noted by the study authors: In the small 56-69-year group, the increase in depth fell short of significance, most likely because of low power. Only five to seven AZD1222 recipients were SARS-CoV-2 seropositive at baseline, limiting conclusions about previously exposed vaccinees. A significant rise in spike-specific TCR breadth and depth was observed after two AZD1222 doses relative to day 0 and relative to MenACWY recipients. Reportedly, almost half of the unique spike-specific TCRs recognized epitopes lying outside the regions that are mutated in the B.1.351 and B.1.1.7 variants. The whole spike protein was spanned by vaccine-associated CD4 TCRs, and dominant responses were seen in regions 160-218 and 743-854. Because no day 14 peak-response samples were available, the repertoires could be characterized only after the peak T cell response. Most participants were white British and females outnumbered males, and the authors suggested that clonal diversity may have been underestimated.

Counted from cysteine to phenylalanine, this CDR3 has 16 amino acids. Only CDR3 DNA remains: 48 bases, in frame from the first base. Per the germline V gene (reference sequence), SEHNR is the CDR1 and FQNEAQ is the CDR2. V is pared back by 5 bases and J by 7 bases, with 20 bases lying between the germline termini. The time point label on this specimen signifies: about 28 days (+/-7) after the second vaccine dose. AZD1222 recipients with second doses at about 4 weeks or about 12 weeks were pooled, because spike-specific TCR depth and breadth did not differ between schedules. The vaccinee samples were drawn from two UK trials, COV001 and COV002, one of which was a single-blind randomized controlled phase 2/3 trial testing AZD1222 (ChAdOx1 nCoV-19) in healthy adults. Trial participant PBMC samples were collected at day 0 and day 28 after the second dose for TCRbeta chain sequencing. Concerning this clone: The specificity of this receptor is unknown. Per-base qualities were not stored, and no clone one base away is much larger.

The CDR3 regions of human TCRbeta chains were analyzed by immunosequencing. The original methods were these. Repertoire TCRs were matched against a reference library of SARS-CoV-2-specific TCRs generated with the MIRA antigen-specificity platform. Breadth was defined as the fraction of unique TCRs that were SARS-CoV-2-associated. Depth was defined as the fraction of total T cells that were SARS-CoV-2-associated. Using the MIRA data, every spike-specific TCR was mapped to the spike region that the TCR reacted to and assigned to either a CD4 or a CD8 class. Log10-transformed breadth and depth values were compared by one-way ANOVA with Sidak's multiple comparisons tests. The table was pulled from immuneACCESS by TCRdb, which kept in-frame rearrangements only. Such tables lose some clones; where checked, under half of the loss comes from unresolved V genes, and the rest has no known cause. D and trimming come from the DNA, and the V and J calls and clone size come from that table. In all, the sample holds about 140,000 clones, and just over 90% of those were seen once. Together, the top ten hold less than 1.5% of the sample.

The source of this sequence is an adult who received the AZD1222 COVID-19 vaccine. Recombination joined TRBV7-9 with TRBJ1-4, with TRBD1 tentatively as D gene (5 bases match). This sample comprised peripheral blood, obtained 28 days after the second AZD1222 dose. The base sequence is TGTGCCAGCAGCGAAAGTTTGGGGGTTAGTGGTGAAAAACTGTTTTTT. Translated, it gives CASSESLGVSGEKLFF.